The 11 T cell receptor beta chains below come from one sample, sequenced in a study of blood T cell repertoires in COVID-19. Generated by immunoSEQ multiplex PCR, the TCRdb table keeps only in-frame clones and is missing some. The sample lists tens of thousands of clones, around 88% occurring once. Sequencing was performed on peripheral blood. These receptors were obtained from a woman older than 75 with acute or convalescent COVID-19.

This chain connects TRBV3-1 (or the pseudogene TRBV3-2) to TRBJ1-5; 8 bases are a match to TRBD1. The J segment lost 7 bases and the V segment lost 1 base, leaving 0 bases of the junction unmatched. The CDR3 is 13 amino acids. Per germline, CDR1 LGHDT and CDR2 YNNKEL (reference sequence). The CDR3 nucleotides are TGTGCCAGCAGCCAAGGACAGGGGCAGCCCCAGCATTTT. Translated: CASSQGQGQPQHF.

The chain employs TRBV18 and TRBJ2-7, with TRBD1 matching 7 bases. Germline V CDR1 and CDR2: KGHSH, LQKENI. J lost 3 bases, V lost 6 bases, and 5 bases had no gene match. The CDR3 totals 13 residues. Here the CDR3 reads CASSQGVGYEQYF. The CDR3 DNA reads TGTGCCAGCTCCCAGGGGGTAGGCTACGAGCAGTACTTC.

DNA of the CDR3: TGTGCCACCGAGTCGCAGGGATCTTATGGCTACACCTTC. Encoded protein: CATESQGSYGYTF. This chain uses TRBV6-5 with TRBJ1-2; tentatively, D is TRBD1 (5 bases). The CDR3 is made up of 13 amino acids. Trimming pared 10 bases from V and 5 bases from J, leaving 17 bases between. CDR1 is MNHEY and CDR2 is SVGAGI in the germline V gene.

Note on this clone: An end of the junction does not agree with germline; a read error may underlie this. The rearrangement joins TRBV19 to TRBJ1-2; the D gene is possibly TRBD1 (6 bases). The CDR3 is 12 residues long. The germline CDR1 and CDR2 sequences are LNHDA and SQIVND (reference sequence). CDR3 nucleotide sequence: TGTGCCAGTGGGCACAGGGTCTATGGCCACACCTTC. Translation: CASGHRVYGHTF.

This clone is a singleton in its sample. This rearrangement joins TRBV5-1 to TRBJ1-3, with D unclear. The CDR3 runs 15 residues. Trimming pared 0 bases from V and 0 bases from J, leaving 7 bases between. Germline V gives CDR1 SGHRS, CDR2 YFSETQ. CDR3 coding DNA: TGCGCCAGCAGCTTGGGGTCGAGCTCTGGAAACACCATATATTTT. Its translation: CASSLGSSSGNTIYF.

The J gene is TRBJ2-7, the V gene TRBV28, with 11 bases matching TRBD1. Germline CDR1 and CDR2: MDHEN and SYDVKM. The CDR3 is 15 amino acids. Trimming removed 5 bases from V and 3 bases from J; junction bases left unmatched: 6. For the CDR3, the DNA is TGTGCCAGCAGTGCTTCCGGGACAGGGGGCTACGAGCAGTACTTC. Protein product: CASSASGTGGYEQYF.

V and J are TRBV11-2 and TRBJ1-2; D is uncertain. The CDR3 is 15 amino acids. V lost 1 base, J lost 7 bases, and 16 bases lay in between. In germline, CDR1 is SGHAT, CDR2 FQNNGV. The CDR3 reads CASSLVGRVRGGYTF. The DNA for the CDR3 is TGTGCCAGCAGCTTAGTCGGGCGGGTTCGCGGTGGCTACACCTTC.

V usage is TRBV5-8 and J usage is TRBJ1-1, with no clear D. CDR1 is SGHTS, CDR2 YDEGEE, per germline. The CDR3 is made up of 14 amino acids. The V gene lost 7 bases and the J gene lost 4 bases, with 17 bases spanning the gap. The CDR3 region is CASVERVGGTEAFF. For the CDR3, the DNA is TGTGCCAGCGTGGAGAGGGTCGGTGGCACTGAAGCTTTCTTT.

The sample holds one count of this clone. This sequence joins TRBV5-8 and TRBJ1-2; D gene uncertain. The CDR3 contains 11 residues. V was cut by 3 bases and J by 7 bases, with 7 bases left in between. CDR1 and CDR2 from the germline V gene are SGHTS and YDEGEE. The DNA of the CDR3 is TGTGCCAGCAGCTCCTACGGTGGCTACACCTTC. Residues: CASSSYGGYTF. The whole variable domain, remainder taken from reference TRBV5-8 and TRBJ1-2, is EAGVTQSPTHLIKTRGQQATLRCSPISGHTSVYWYQQALGLGLQFLLWYDEGEERNRGNFPPRFSGRQFPNYSSELNVNALELEDSALYLCASSSYGGYTFGSGTRLTVV.

V gene TRBV14 combines with J gene TRBJ2-2; TRBD1 matches at 8 bases. After removal of 0 bases from V and 3 bases from J, the junction contained 12 bases not matched to a gene. The CDR3 extends over 19 amino acids. From germline, CDR1 is SGHDN and CDR2 FVKESK. The CDR3, as DNA: TGTGCCAGCAGCCAAGATCGCGGACAGGGAAATCTGTACACCGGGGAGCTGTTTTTT. This sequence encodes CASSQDRGQGNLYTGELFF.

The chain joins TRBV6-4 to TRBJ2-7; 7 bases agree with TRBD1. V dropped 7 bases and J dropped 7; count of bases not matched to a gene: 16. Germline CDR1 and CDR2: MRHNA and SNTAGT. This CDR3 region has 15 residues. The CDR3 DNA is TGTGCCAGCACCACCCCGGAACAGGGGACGGGGGAGCAGTACTTC. Protein sequence: CASTTPEQGTGEQYF.